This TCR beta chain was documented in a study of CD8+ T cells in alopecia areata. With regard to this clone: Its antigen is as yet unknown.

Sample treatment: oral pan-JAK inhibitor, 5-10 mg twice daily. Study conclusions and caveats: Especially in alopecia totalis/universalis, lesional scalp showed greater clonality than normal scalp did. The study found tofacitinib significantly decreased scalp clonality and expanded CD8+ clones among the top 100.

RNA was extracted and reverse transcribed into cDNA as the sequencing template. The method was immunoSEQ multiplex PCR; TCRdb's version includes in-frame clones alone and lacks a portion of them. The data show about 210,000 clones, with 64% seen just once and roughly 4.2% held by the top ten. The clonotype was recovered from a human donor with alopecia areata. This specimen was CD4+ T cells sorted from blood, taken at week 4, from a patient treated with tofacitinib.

For the CDR3, the DNA is TGTGCCAGCAGCTTCGCCCTCGGACAGGGACCCAATGAGCAGTTCTTC. This encodes CASSFALGQGPNEQFF. The chain links TRBV11-2 to TRBJ2-1, with TRBD1 identical over 8 bases. The length of the CDR3 is 16 residues. V shed 3 bases and J 6 bases; nucleotides not matched to a gene: 10. The germline gives CDR1 SGHAT, CDR2 FQNNGV.